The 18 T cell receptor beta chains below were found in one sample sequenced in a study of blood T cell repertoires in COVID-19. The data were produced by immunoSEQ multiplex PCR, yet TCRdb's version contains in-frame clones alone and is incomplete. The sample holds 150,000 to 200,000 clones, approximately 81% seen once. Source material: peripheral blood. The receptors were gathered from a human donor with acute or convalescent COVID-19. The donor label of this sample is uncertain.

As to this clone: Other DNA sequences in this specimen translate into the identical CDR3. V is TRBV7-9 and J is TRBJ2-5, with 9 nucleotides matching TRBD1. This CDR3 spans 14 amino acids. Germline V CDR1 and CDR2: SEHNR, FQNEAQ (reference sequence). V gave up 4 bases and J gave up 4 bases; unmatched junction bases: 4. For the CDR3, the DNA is TGTGCCAGCAGCTCGGGACAGGGCGGAGAGACCCAGTACTTC. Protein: CASSSGQGGETQYF.

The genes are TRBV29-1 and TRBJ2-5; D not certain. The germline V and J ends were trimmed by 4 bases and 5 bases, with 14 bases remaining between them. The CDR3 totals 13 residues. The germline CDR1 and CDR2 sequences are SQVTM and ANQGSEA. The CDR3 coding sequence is TGCAGCGTTGGAGGCGCCCTATGGGAGACCCAGTACTTC. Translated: CSVGGALWETQYF.

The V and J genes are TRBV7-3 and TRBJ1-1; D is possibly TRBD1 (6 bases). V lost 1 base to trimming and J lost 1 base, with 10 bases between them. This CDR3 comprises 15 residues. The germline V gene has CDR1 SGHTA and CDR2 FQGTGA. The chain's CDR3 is CASSLIGQTNTEAFF. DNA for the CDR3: TGTGCCAGCAGCTTAATAGGACAGACGAACACTGAAGCTTTCTTT.

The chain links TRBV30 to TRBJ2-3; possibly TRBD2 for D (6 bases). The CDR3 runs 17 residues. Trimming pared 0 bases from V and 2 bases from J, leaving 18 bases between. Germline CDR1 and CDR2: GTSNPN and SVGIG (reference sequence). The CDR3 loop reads CAWSVGTQFPSTDTQYF. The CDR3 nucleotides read TGTGCCTGGAGTGTAGGGACTCAGTTCCCTTCCACAGATACGCAGTATTTT.

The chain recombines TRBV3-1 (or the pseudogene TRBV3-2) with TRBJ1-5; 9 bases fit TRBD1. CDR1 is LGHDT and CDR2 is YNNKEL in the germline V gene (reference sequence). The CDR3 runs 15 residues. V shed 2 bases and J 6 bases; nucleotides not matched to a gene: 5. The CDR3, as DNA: TGTGCCAGCAGCCAAACGGGACAGGGCGGTCAGCCCCAGCATTTT. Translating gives CASSQTGQGGQPQHF.

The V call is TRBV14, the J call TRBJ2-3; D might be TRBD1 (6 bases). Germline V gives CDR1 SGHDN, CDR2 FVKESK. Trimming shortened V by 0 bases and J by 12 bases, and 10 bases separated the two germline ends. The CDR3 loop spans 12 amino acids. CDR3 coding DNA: TGTGCCAGCAGCCAAGAGCAGGGGTCTCAGTATTTT. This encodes CASSQEQGSQYF.

CDR3 amino acids: CASSLSGTGNQPQHF. The CDR3 DNA reads TGTGCCAGCAGTCTTTCTGGGACAGGGAATCAGCCCCAGCATTTT. This rearrangement joins TRBV7-8 to TRBJ1-5; 9 bases line up with TRBD1. Trimming cost V 6 bases and J 4 bases; bases outside gene matches: 7. Germline assignment: CDR1 SGHVS and CDR2 FQNEAQ. This CDR3 contains 15 residues.

CDR3 amino acids: CASSHTYYEQYF. The CDR3 nucleotides read TGTGCCAGCAGCCATACTTATTACGAGCAGTACTTC. The gene calls are TRBV3-1 (or the pseudogene TRBV3-2) and TRBJ2-7; D gene uncertain. CDR1 is LGHDT and CDR2 is YNNKEL in the germline V gene (reference sequence). V lost 3 bases and J 4 bases, leaving 7 bases between the germline ends. This CDR3 has 12 residues.

The DNA for the CDR3 is TGTGCCAGCACCTTGGGGACAGGGAGGCGCGTCTATGGCTACACCTTC. Translation gives CASTLGTGRRVYGYTF. The V call is TRBV7-9, the J call TRBJ1-2; TRBD1 matches at 9 bases. The CDR3 extends over 16 amino acids. V gave up 7 bases and J gave up 4 bases; unmatched junction bases: 13. CDR1 and CDR2 from the germline V gene are SEHNR and FQNEAQ (reference sequence).

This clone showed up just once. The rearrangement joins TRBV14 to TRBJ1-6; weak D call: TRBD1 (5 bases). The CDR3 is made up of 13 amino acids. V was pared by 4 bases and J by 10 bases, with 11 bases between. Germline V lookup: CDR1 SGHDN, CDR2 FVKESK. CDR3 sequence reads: CASSPPGGSPLHF. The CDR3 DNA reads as TGTGCCAGCAGCCCCCCCGGGGGGTCACCCCTCCACTTT.

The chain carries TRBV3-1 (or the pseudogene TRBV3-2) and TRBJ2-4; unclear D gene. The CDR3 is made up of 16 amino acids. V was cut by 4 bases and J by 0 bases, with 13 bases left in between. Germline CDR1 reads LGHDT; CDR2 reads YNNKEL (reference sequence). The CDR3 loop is CASSPIDSIAKNIQYF. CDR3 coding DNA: TGTGCCAGCAGCCCCATAGACTCTATAGCCAAAAACATTCAGTACTTC.

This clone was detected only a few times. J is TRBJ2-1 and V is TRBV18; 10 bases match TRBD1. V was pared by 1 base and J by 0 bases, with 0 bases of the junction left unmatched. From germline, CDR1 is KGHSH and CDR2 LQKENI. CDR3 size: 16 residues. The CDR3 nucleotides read TGTGCCAGCTCACCACGGACAGGGGGCTCCTACAATGAGCAGTTCTTC. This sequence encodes CASSPRTGGSYNEQFF.

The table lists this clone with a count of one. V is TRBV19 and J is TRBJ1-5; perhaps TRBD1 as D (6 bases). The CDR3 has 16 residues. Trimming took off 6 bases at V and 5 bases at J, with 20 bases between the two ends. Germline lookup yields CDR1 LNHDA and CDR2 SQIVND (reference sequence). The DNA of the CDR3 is TGTGCCAGTAGCTCCAAGCTGGGGGGGGCGTATCAGCCCCAGCATTTT. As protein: CASSSKLGGAYQPQHF.

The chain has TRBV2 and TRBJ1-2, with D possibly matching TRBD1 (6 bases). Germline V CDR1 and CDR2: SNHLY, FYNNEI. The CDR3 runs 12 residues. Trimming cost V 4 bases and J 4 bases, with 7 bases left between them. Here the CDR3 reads CASSADSYGYTF. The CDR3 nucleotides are TGTGCCAGCAGTGCGGACAGCTATGGCTACACCTTC.

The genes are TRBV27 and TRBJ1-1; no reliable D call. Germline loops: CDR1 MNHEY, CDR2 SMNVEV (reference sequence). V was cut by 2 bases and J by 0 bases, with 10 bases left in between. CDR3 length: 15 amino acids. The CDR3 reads CASSLSGVMNTEAFF. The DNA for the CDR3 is TGTGCCAGCAGTTTAAGCGGCGTCATGAACACTGAAGCTTTCTTT.

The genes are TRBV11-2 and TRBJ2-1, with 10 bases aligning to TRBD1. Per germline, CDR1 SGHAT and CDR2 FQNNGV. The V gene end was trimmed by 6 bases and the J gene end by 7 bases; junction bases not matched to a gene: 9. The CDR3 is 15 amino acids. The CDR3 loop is CASSTRQGALNEQFF. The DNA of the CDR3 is TGTGCCAGCAGTACCCGACAGGGGGCGTTGAATGAGCAGTTCTTC.

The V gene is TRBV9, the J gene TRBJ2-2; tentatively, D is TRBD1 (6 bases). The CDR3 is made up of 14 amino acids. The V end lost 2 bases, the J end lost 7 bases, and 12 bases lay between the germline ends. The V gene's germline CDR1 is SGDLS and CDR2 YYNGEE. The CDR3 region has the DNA TGTGCCAGCAGCGTCTACAGGGATCTCGGGGAGCTGTTTTTT. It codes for CASSVYRDLGELFF.

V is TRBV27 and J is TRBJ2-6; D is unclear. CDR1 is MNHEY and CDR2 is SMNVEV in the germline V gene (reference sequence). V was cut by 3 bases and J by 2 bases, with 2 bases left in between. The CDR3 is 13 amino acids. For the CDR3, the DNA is TGTGCCAGCAGTTTTACTGGGGCCAACGTCCTGACTTTC. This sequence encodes CASSFTGANVLTF.